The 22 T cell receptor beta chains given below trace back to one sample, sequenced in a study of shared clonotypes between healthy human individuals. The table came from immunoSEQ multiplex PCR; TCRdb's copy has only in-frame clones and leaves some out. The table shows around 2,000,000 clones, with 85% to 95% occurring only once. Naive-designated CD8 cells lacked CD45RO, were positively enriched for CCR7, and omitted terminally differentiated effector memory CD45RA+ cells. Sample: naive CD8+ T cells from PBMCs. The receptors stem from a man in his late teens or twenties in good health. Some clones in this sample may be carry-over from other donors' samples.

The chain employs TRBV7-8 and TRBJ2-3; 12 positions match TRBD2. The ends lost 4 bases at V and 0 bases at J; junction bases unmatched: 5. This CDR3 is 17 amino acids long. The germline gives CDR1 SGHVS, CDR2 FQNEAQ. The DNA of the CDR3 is TGTGCCAGCAGCTCCCCACTAGCGGGGGGTAGCACAGATACGCAGTATTTT. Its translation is CASSSPLAGGSTDTQYF.

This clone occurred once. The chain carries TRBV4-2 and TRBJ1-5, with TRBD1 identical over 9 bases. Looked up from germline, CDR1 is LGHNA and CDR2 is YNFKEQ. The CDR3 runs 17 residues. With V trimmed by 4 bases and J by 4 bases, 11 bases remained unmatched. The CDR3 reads CASSLSRDRGGNQPQHF. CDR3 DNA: TGTGCCAGCAGCCTTAGTAGAGACAGGGGGGGAAATCAGCCCCAGCATTTT.

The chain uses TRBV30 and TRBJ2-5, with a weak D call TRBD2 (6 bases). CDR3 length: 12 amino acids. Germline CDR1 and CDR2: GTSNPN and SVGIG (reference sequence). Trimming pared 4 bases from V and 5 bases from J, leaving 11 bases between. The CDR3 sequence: CAWIRGGETQYF. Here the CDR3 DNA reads TGTGCCTGGATACGGGGAGGCGAGACCCAGTACTTC.

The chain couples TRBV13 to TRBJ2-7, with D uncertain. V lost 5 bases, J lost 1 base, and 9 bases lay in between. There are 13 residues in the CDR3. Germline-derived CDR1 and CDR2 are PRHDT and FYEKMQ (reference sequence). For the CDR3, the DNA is TGTGCCAGCAGCCCGACGCAGTCCTACGAGCAGTACTTC. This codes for CASSPTQSYEQYF.

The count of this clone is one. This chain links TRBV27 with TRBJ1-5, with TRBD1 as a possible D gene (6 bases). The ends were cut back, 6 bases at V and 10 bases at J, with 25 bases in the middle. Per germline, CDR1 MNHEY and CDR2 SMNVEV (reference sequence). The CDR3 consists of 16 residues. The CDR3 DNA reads TGTGCCAGCAGACGTAGGGAGGGGGGATCCCTGGAACCCCAGCATTTT. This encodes CASRRREGGSLEPQHF.

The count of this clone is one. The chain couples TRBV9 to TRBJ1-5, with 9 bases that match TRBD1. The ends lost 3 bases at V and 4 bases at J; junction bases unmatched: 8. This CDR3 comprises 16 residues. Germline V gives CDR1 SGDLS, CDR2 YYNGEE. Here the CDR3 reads CASSAGTGRENQPQHF. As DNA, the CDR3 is TGTGCCAGCAGCGCCGGGACAGGGAGGGAGAATCAGCCCCAGCATTTT.

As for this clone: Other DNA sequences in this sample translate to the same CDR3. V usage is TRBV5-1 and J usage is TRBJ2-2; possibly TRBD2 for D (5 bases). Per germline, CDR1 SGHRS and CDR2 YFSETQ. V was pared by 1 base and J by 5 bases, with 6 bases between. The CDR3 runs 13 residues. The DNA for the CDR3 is TGCGCCAGCAGCTTGACGGGGACCGGGGAGCTGTTTTTT. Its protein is CASSLTGTGELFF.

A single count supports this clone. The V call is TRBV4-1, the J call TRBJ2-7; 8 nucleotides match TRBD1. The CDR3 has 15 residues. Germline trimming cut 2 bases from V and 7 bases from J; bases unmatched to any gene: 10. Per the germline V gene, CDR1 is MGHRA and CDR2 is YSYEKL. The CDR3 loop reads CASSQRPQGASEQYF. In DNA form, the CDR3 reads TGCGCCAGCAGCCAAAGGCCCCAGGGGGCGTCTGAGCAGTACTTC.

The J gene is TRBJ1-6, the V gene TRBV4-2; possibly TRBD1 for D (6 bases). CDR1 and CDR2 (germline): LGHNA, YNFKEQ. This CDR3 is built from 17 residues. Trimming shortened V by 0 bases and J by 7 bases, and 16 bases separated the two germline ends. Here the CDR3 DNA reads TGTGCCAGCAGCCAAGAGGTTCTAGGACAGATAAATTCACCCCTCCACTTT. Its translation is CASSQEVLGQINSPLHF.

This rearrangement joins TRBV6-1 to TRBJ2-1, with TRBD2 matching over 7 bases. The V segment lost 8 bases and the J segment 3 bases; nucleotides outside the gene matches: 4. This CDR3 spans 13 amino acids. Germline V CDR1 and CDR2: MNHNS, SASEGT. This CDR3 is CASRLAVYNEQFF. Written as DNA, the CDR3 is TGTGCCAGCCGCCTAGCGGTCTACAATGAGCAGTTCTTC.

The CDR3 is CSVPFYEQYF. The CDR3 DNA follows: TGCAGTGTTCCCTTTTACGAGCAGTACTTC. V is TRBV20-1 and J is TRBJ2-7; D gene uncertain. The germline CDR1 and CDR2 sequences are DFQATT and SNEGSKA (reference sequence). Trimming shortened V by 7 bases and J by 4 bases, and 8 bases separated the two germline ends. There are 10 residues in the CDR3.

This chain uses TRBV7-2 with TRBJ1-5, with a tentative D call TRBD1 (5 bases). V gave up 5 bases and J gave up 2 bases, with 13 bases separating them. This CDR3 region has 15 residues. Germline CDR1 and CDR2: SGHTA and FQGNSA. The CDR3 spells CASSGGMIGNQPQHF. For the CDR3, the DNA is TGTGCCAGCAGCGGGGGTATGATTGGCAATCAGCCCCAGCATTTT.

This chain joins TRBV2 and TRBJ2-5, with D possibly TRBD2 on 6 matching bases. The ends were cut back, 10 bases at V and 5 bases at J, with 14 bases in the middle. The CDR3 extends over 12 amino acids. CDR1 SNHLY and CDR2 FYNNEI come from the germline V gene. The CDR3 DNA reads TGTGCCATCCTGACTAGTTCGGAGACCCAGTACTTC. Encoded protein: CAILTSSETQYF.

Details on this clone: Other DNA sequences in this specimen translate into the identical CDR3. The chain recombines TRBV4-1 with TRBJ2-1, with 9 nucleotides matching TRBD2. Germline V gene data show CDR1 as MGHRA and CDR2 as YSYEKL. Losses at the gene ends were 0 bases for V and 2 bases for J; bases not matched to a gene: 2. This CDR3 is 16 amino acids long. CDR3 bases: TGCGCCAGCAGCCAAGAAGCTAGCGGGACCTACAATGAGCAGTTCTTC. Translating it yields CASSQEASGTYNEQFF.

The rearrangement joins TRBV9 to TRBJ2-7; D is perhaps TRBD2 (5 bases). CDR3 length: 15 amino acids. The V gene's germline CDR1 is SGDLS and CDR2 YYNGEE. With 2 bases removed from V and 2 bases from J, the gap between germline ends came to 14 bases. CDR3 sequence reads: CASSVGEGGPYEQYF. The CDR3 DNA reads TGTGCCAGCAGCGTGGGCGAGGGTGGACCCTACGAGCAGTACTTC.

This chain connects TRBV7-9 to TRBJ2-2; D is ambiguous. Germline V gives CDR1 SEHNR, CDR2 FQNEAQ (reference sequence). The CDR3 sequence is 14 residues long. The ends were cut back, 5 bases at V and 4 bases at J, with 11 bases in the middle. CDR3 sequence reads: CASSPPSPTGELFF. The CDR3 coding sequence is TGTGCCAGCAGCCCCCCTTCTCCCACCGGGGAGCTGTTTTTT.

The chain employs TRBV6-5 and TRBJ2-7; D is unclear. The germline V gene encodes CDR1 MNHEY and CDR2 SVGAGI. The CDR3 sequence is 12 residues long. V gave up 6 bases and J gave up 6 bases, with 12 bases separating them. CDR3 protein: CASRNGASEQYF. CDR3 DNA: TGTGCCAGCAGGAACGGCGCATCCGAGCAGTACTTC.

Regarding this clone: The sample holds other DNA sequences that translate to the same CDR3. CDR3 in DNA: TGTGCCAGCAGTTATTTGACGGGAGGTTACGAGCAGTACTTC. Amino acid sequence: CASSYLTGGYEQYF. The chain joins TRBV6-5 to TRBJ2-7, with 7 positions matching TRBD2. The CDR3 totals 14 residues. CDR1 MNHEY and CDR2 SVGAGI come from the germline V gene. V gave up 3 bases and J gave up 4 bases; unmatched junction bases: 6.

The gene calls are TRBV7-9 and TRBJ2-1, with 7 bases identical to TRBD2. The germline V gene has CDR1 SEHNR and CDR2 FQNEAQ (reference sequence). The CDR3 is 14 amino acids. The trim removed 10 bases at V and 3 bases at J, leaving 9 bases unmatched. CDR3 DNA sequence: TGTGCCACCGTGGCTAGCGGAAACTACAATGAGCAGTTCTTC. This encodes CATVASGNYNEQFF.

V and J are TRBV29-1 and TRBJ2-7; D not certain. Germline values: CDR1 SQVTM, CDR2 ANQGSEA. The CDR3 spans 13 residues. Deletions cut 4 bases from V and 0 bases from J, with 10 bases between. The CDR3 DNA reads TGCAGCGTTGCTGGACCGAGCTCCTACGAGCAGTACTTC. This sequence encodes CSVAGPSSYEQYF.

The CDR3 DNA follows: TGTGCCAGCAGCTTAGGACTAGCGGGAGGGTTAAGCTCCTACAATGAGCAGTTCTTC. Its translation is CASSLGLAGGLSSYNEQFF. The chain uses TRBV7-8 and TRBJ2-1, with 14 nucleotides matching TRBD2. Unmatched junction bases numbered 5, after V lost 1 base and J lost 0 bases. There are 19 residues in the CDR3. Germline V gives CDR1 SGHVS, CDR2 FQNEAQ.

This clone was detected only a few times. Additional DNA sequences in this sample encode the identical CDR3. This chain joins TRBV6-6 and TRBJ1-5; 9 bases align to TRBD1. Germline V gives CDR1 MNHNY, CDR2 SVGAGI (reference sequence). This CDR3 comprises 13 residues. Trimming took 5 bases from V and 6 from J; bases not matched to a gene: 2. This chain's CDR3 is CASSTGGGQPQHF. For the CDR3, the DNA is TGTGCCAGCAGTACAGGGGGCGGTCAGCCCCAGCATTTT.